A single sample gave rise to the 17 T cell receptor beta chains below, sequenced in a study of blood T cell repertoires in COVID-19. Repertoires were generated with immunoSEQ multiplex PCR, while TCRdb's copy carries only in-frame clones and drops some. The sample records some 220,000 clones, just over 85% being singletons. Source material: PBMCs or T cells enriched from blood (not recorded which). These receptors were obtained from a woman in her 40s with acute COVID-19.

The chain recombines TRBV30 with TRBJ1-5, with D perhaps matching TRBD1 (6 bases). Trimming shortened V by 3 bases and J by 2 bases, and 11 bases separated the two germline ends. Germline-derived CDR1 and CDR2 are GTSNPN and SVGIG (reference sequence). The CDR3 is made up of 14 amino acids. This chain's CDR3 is CAWREDRGNQPQHF. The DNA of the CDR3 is TGTGCCTGGAGGGAGGACAGAGGCAATCAGCCCCAGCATTTT. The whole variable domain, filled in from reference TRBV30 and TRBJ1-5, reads SQTIHQWPATLVQPVGSPLSLECTVEGTSNPNLYWYRQAAGRGLQLLFYSVGIGQISSEVPQNLSASRPQDRQFILSSKKLLLSDSGFYLCAWREDRGNQPQHFGDGTRLSIL.

The CDR3 DNA is TGTGCCAGCAGCTTAGGGGCGGATCGGGGCACTGAAGCTTTCTTT. Translating it yields CASSLGADRGTEAFF. The chain employs TRBV11-2 and TRBJ1-1, with unresolved D. Germline-derived CDR1 and CDR2 are SGHAT and FQNNGV. This CDR3 has 15 amino acids. Trimming took off 1 base at V and 4 bases at J, with 13 bases between the two ends.

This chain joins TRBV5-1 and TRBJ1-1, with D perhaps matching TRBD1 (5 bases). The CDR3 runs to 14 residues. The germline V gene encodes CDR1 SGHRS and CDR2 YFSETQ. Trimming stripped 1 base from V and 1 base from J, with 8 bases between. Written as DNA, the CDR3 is TGCGCCAGCAGCTTGTTGGGGGGGAACACTGAAGCTTTCTTT. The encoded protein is CASSLLGGNTEAFF.

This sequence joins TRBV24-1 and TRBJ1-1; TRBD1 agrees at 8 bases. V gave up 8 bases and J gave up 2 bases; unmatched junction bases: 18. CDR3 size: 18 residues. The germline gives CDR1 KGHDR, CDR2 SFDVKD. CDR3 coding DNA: TGTGCCACCATCGGGGGAGGGCAGGGGGCCCTTTATAACACTGAAGCTTTCTTT. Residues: CATIGGGQGALYNTEAFF.

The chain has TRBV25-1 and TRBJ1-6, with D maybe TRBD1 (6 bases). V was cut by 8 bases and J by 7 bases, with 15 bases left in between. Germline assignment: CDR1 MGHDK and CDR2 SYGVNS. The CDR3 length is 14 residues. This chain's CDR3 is CASGTGQGNSPLHF. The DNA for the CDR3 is TGTGCCAGCGGTACGGGACAAGGCAATTCACCCCTCCACTTT.

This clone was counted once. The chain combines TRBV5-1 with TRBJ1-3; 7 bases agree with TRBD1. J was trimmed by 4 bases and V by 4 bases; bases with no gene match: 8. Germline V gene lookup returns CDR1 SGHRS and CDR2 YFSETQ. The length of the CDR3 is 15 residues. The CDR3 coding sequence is TGCGCCAGCAGCAACGGCAGGGGGGAAGGAAACACCATATATTTT. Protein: CASSNGRGEGNTIYF.

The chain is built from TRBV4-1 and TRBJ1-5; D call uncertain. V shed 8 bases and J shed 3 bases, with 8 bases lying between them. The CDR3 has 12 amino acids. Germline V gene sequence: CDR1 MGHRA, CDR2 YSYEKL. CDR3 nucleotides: TGCGCCAGCCGCGGGGACAATCAGCCCCAGCATTTT. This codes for CASRGDNQPQHF.

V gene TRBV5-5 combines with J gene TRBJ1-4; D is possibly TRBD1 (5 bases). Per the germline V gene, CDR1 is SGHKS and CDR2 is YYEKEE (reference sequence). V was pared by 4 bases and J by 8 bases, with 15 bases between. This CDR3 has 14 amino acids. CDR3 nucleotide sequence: TGTGCCAGCAGCCAGGTGGGGCTCCACGAAAAACTGTTTTTT. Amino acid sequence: CASSQVGLHEKLFF.

CDR3 residues: CASSERWDTSYEQYF. In DNA form, the CDR3 reads TGTGCCAGCAGTGAAAGATGGGACACCTCCTACGAGCAGTACTTC. The V gene is TRBV2, the J gene TRBJ2-7; D is perhaps TRBD1 (6 bases). Germline CDR1 is SNHLY and CDR2 is FYNNEI. The CDR3 contains 15 residues. V was shortened by 2 bases and J by 0 bases, with 11 bases between the two germline ends.

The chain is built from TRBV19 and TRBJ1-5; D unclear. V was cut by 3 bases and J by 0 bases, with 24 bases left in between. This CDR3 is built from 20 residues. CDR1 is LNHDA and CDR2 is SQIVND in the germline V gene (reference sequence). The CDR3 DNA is TGTGCCAGTAGTATGTTATTGTTCCCGGGTAAGTCTGGTAGCAATCAGCCCCAGCATTTT. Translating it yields CASSMLLFPGKSGSNQPQHF.

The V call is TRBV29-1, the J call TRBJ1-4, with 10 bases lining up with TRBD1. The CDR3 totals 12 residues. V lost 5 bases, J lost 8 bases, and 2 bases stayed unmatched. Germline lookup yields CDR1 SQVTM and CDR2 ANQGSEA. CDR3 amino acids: CSVPGQGEKLFF. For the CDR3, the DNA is TGCAGCGTTCCGGGACAGGGGGAAAAACTGTTTTTT.

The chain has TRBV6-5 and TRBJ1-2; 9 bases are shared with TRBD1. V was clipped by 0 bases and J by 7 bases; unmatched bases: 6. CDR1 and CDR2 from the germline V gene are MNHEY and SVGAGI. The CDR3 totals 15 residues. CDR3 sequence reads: CASSYSTGQGTGYTF. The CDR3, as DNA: TGTGCCAGCAGTTACTCGACGGGACAGGGAACTGGCTACACCTTC.

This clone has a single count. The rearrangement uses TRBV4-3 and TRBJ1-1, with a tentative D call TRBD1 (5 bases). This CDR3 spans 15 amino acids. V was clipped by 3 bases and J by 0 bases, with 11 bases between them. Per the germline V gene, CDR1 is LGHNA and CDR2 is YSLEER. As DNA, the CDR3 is TGCGCCAGCAGCCAGGTAGACAGCATGAACACTGAAGCTTTCTTT. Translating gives CASSQVDSMNTEAFF.

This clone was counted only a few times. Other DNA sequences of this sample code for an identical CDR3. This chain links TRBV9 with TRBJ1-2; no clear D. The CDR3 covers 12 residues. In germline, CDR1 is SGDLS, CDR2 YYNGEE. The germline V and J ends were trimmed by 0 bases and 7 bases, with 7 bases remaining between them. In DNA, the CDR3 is TGTGCCAGCAGCGTAGGAGGTCTTGGCTACACCTTC. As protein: CASSVGGLGYTF.

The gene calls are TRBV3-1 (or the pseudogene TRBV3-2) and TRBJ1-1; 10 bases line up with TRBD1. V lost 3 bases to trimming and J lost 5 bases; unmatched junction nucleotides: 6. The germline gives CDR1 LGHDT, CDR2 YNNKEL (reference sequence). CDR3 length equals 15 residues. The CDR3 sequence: CASSHRDRGGTEAFF. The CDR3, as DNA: TGTGCCAGCAGCCACCGGGACAGGGGAGGAACTGAAGCTTTCTTT.

CDR3 in DNA: TGCAGCGCTGGGGGGGCATTAATCAACACTGAAGCTTTCTTT. The encoded protein is CSAGGALINTEAFF. The chain employs TRBV29-1 and TRBJ1-1, with D perhaps matching TRBD1 (6 bases). V was pared by 7 bases and J by 2 bases, with 17 bases between. The CDR3 loop spans 14 amino acids. Germline values: CDR1 SQVTM, CDR2 ANQGSEA.

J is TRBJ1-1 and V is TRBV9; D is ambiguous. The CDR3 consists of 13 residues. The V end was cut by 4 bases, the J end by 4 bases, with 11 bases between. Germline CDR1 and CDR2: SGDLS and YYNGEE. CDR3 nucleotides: TGTGCCAGCAGCTCCCGGGGTGGCACTGAAGCTTTCTTT. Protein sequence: CASSSRGGTEAFF.